Presented here are 20 T cell receptor beta chains from one specimen sequenced in a study of CD8 T cells in ankylosing spondylitis. TCRdb re-called the 5' RACE reads with MiXCR, one entry per CDR3 protein. The table includes under 200,000 distinct CDR3 sequences, over 10% detected once. The sequenced material came from blood, either unsorted or a sorted T cell fraction (not recorded which). These receptors originate from a female donor with ankylosing spondylitis or in good health (not recorded which).

The chain recombines TRBV30 with TRBJ2-1; TRBD1 matches at 8 bases. Germline V gene sequence: CDR1 GTSNPN, CDR2 SVGIG (reference sequence). The junction had 9 bases not matched to a gene; V was cut back by 3 bases and J by 5 bases. There are 15 residues in the CDR3. The CDR3 nucleotides read TGTGCCTGGAGAAATCGCCAGGGGGCCCACAATGAGCAGTTCTTC. Translating it yields CAWRNRQGAHNEQFF. The full variable domain, completed using reference TRBV30 and TRBJ2-1, is SQTIHQWPATLVQPVGSPLSLECTVEGTSNPNLYWYRQAAGRGLQLLFYSVGIGQISSEVPQNLSASRPQDRQFILSSKKLLLSDSGFYLCAWRNRQGAHNEQFFGPGTRLTVL.

The V gene is TRBV2, the J gene TRBJ1-4; TRBD1 agrees at 7 bases. This CDR3 has 15 amino acids. The germline V gene has CDR1 SNHLY and CDR2 FYNNEI. V shed 7 bases, J shed 5 bases, and the junction held 10 bases outside the gene matches. CDR3 nucleotide sequence: TGTGCCAGCAAGGGAGGGGGGACAGTAAATGAAAAACTGTTTTTT. This encodes CASKGGGTVNEKLFF.

The chain employs TRBV7-8 and TRBJ2-3; 9 nucleotides match TRBD2. Germline CDR1 is SGHVS and CDR2 is FQNEAQ. V shed 5 bases and J 5 bases; nucleotides not matched to a gene: 5. There are 14 residues in the CDR3. CDR3 bases: TGTGCCAGCAGCCCCCGAGCGGGAGGAGATACGCAGTATTTT. Protein product: CASSPRAGGDTQYF. Combining the CDR3 with reference TRBV7-8 and TRBJ2-3 gives the whole variable domain GAGVSQSPRYKVAKRGQDVALRCDPISGHVSLFWYQQALGQGPEFLTYFQNEAQLDKSGLPSDRFFAERPEGSVSTLKIQRTQQEDSAVYLCASSPRAGGDTQYFGPGTRLTVL.

The rearrangement uses TRBV28 and TRBJ2-3; TRBD2 aligns across 12 bases. This CDR3 spans 17 amino acids. Losses at the gene ends were 6 bases for V and 0 bases for J; bases not matched to a gene: 7. The germline V gene encodes CDR1 MDHEN and CDR2 SYDVKM. CDR3 in amino acids: CASSPGLAGTSTDTQYF. The CDR3 nucleotides are TGTGCCAGCAGCCCCGGACTAGCGGGGACTAGCACAGATACGCAGTATTTT.

This clonotype was picked up many times. V is TRBV27 and J is TRBJ1-6; tentatively, D is TRBD1 (5 bases). With 1 base removed from V and 9 bases from J, the gap between germline ends came to 16 bases. The CDR3 contains 16 residues. Looked up from germline, CDR1 is MNHEY and CDR2 is SMNVEV (reference sequence). DNA of the CDR3: TGTGCCAGCAGTTTATACGGGTCAGGGTTAAGTTCACCCCTCCACTTT. Protein product: CASSLYGSGLSSPLHF.

This clonotype showed up many times. The chain recombines TRBV14 with TRBJ2-7, with a possible D match to TRBD1 (5 bases). The V gene's germline CDR1 is SGHDN and CDR2 FVKESK. The CDR3 is 11 residues long. V lost 1 base to trimming and J lost 10 bases, with 8 bases between them. The CDR3 here is CASSQAQGQYF. The CDR3 DNA sequence: TGTGCCAGCAGCCAAGCGCAGGGTCAGTACTTC. Combining the CDR3 with reference TRBV14 and TRBJ2-7 gives the whole variable domain EAGVTQFPSHSVIEKGQTVTLRCDPISGHDNLYWYRRVMGKEIKFLLHFVKESKQDESGMPNNRFLAERTGGTYSTLKVQPAELEDSGVYFCASSQAQGQYFGPGTRLTVT.

There are many counts of this clonotype. The genes are TRBV18 and TRBJ2-1, with TRBD2 identical over 7 bases. The CDR3 runs to 14 residues. Germline lookup yields CDR1 KGHSH and CDR2 LQKENI. The V and J ends lost 3 bases and 5 bases, in that order; junction bases with no gene match: 4. Here the CDR3 reads CASSPTAGDNEQFF. In DNA form, the CDR3 reads TGTGCCAGCTCACCCACCGCGGGAGACAATGAGCAGTTCTTC.

This clonotype was detected ten times or more. The chain uses TRBV6-2 or TRBV6-3 and TRBJ2-7, with D uncertain. This CDR3 is built from 14 residues. Germline CDR1 MNHEY, CDR2 SVGEGT. V shed 4 bases and J shed 0 bases, with 10 bases lying between them. Written as DNA, the CDR3 is TGTGCCAGCAGTTCTCGGTTCTCCTCCTACGAGCAGTACTTC. It yields the protein CASSSRFSSYEQYF.

Here the CDR3 reads CASSETFHAFGVFF. The CDR3 nucleotides read TGCGCCAGCAGTGAGACGTTCCATGCCTTCGGTGTGTTCTTC. The chain has TRBV10-1 and TRBJ2-1; D gene uncertain. The CDR3 is made up of 14 amino acids. Deletions cut 2 bases from V and 15 bases from J, with 20 bases between. Germline-derived CDR1 and CDR2 are WNHNN and SYGVQD (reference sequence).

A few counts support this clonotype. The CDR3 loop reads CASSESGRGKAFF. Written as DNA, the CDR3 is TGTGCCAGCAGTGAATCTGGCAGGGGGAAAGCTTTCTTT. The J gene is TRBJ1-1, the V gene TRBV13; 7 bases agree with TRBD1. J was trimmed by 9 bases and V by 6 bases; bases with no gene match: 10. CDR3 length: 13 amino acids. In germline, CDR1 is PRHDT, CDR2 FYEKMQ (reference sequence). Full variable domain (remainder filled in from reference TRBV13 and TRBJ1-1): AAGVIQSPRHLIKEKRETATLKCYPIPRHDTVYWYQQGPGQDPQFLISFYEKMQSDKGSIPDRFSAQQFSDYHSELNMSSLELGDSALYFCASSESGRGKAFFGQGTRLTVV.

To note about this clonotype: A much larger clone differs from this one at a single base, so this may be a read error. The rearrangement uses TRBV7-3 and TRBJ2-1; 10 bases align to TRBD2. This CDR3 is built from 15 residues. V lost 3 bases, J lost 12 bases, and 11 bases stayed unmatched. The V gene's germline CDR1 is SGHTA and CDR2 FQGTGA. The CDR3 coding sequence is TGTGCCAGCAGCTTGACGGCTAGCGGGAGAAGCCGGCAGTTCTTC. This codes for CASSLTASGRSRQFF.

This chain connects TRBV27 to TRBJ2-3, with D tentatively TRBD1 (5 bases). The germline V gene encodes CDR1 MNHEY and CDR2 SMNVEV (reference sequence). V was shortened by 6 bases and J by 6 bases, with 22 bases between the two germline ends. The CDR3 consists of 16 residues. CDR3 DNA sequence: TGTGCCAGCAGACCGGACCCCTACAGGAAATCGGATACGCAGTATTTT. Translated, it gives CASRPDPYRKSDTQYF.

This clonotype has a count of ten or more. The V and J genes are TRBV3-1 and TRBJ2-7; 7 bases line up with TRBD2. CDR3 length: 15 residues. Unmatched junction bases numbered 8, after V lost 3 bases and J lost 3 bases. Germline CDR1 LGHDT, CDR2 YNNKEL (reference sequence). In DNA, the CDR3 is TGTGCCAGCAGCCACGGCGGGAGTTTTCGCTACGAGCAGTACTTC. Its protein product is CASSHGGSFRYEQYF.

This clonotype was seen just once. A much larger clone sits a single nucleotide away, making a read error possible. Here the CDR3 reads CASSRQSMNIEAFF. The CDR3 DNA reads TGTGCCAGCAGTCGGCAGTCCATGAACATTGAAGCTTTCTTT. The chain couples TRBV12-3 or TRBV12-4 to TRBJ1-1, with no clear D. The CDR3 is made up of 14 amino acids.

About this clonotype itself: One end of the junction fails to match germline, which may point to a read error. The chain combines TRBV20-1 with TRBJ2-7, with 11 bases matching TRBD2. CDR1 is DFQATT and CDR2 is SNEGSKA in the germline V gene (reference sequence). The CDR3 is 17 amino acids. This CDR3 reads CCALTPTSGTPFYEQYF. In DNA, the CDR3 is TGCTGTGCTCTTACCCCGACTAGCGGGACGCCGTTTTACGAGCAGTACTTC.

J is TRBJ1-1 and V is TRBV7-2; 8 bases line up with TRBD1. Germline CDR1 SGHTA, CDR2 FQGNSA. This CDR3 spans 15 amino acids. Losses at the gene ends were 3 bases for V and 4 bases for J; bases not matched to a gene: 7. CDR3 nucleotides: TGTGCCAGCAGCTTCCCAGGGGGCTTGGTCACTGAAGCTTTCTTT. It is translated as CASSFPGGLVTEAFF.

Many counts were recorded for this clonotype. The gene calls are TRBV20-1 and TRBJ1-1, with D possibly matching TRBD1 (5 bases). The CDR3 extends over 15 amino acids. V was shortened by 3 bases and J by 7 bases, with 21 bases between the two germline ends. CDR1 DFQATT and CDR2 SNEGSKA come from the germline V gene (reference sequence). CDR3 coding DNA: TGCAGTGCTAGGGGAGCCCGTACAGGTCGGGATGAAGCTTTCTTT. It yields the protein CSARGARTGRDEAFF.

With respect to this clonotype: One end of the junction varies from germline; a read error may be responsible. DNA for the CDR3: TGTACCAGCAGCGAGGGTAGCGGGTTGTATTTT. Its protein product is CTSSEGSGLYF. V usage is TRBV7-8 and J usage is TRBJ2-3; 7 nucleotides align to TRBD2. Germline CDR1 SGHVS, CDR2 FQNEAQ. The CDR3 has 11 amino acids.

This clonotype was seen ten or more times. This sequence joins TRBV7-6 and TRBJ2-2; D is unclear. The V gene lost 0 bases and the J gene lost 3 bases, with 8 bases spanning the gap. CDR3 size: 15 residues. The V gene's germline CDR1 is SGHVS and CDR2 FNYEAQ. The CDR3 bases are TGTGCCAGCAGCTTAGCTGCCAGATACACCGGGGAGCTGTTTTTT. It yields the protein CASSLAARYTGELFF. The full variable domain, its missing parts supplied by reference TRBV7-6 and TRBJ2-2, is GAGVSQSPRYKVTKRGQDVALRCDPISGHVSLYWYRQALGQGPEFLTYFNYEAQQDKSGLPNDRFSAERPEGSISTLTIQRTEQRDSAMYRCASSLAARYTGELFFGEGSRLTVL.

This clonotype showed up just a few times. This chain connects TRBV18 to TRBJ2-3; D unresolved. Trimming pared 3 bases from V and 7 bases from J, leaving 8 bases between. Germline V CDR1 and CDR2: KGHSH, LQKENI. The CDR3 covers 12 residues. For the CDR3, the DNA is TGTGCCAGCTCACCCCAATTGAATACGCAGTATTTT. Protein sequence: CASSPQLNTQYF. Variable domain in full (rest from reference TRBV18 and TRBJ2-3): NAGVMQNPRHLVRRRGQEARLRCSPMKGHSHVYWYRQLPEEGLKFMVYLQKENIIDESGMPKERFSAEFPKEGPSILRIQQVVRGDSAAYFCASSPQLNTQYFGPGTRLTVL.